The 10 T cell receptor beta chains presented below share a single source sample, sequenced in a study of Tregs in tolerant kidney transplant recipients. Assay used: immunoSEQ multiplex PCR; TCRdb lists only in-frame clones, some missing. The sample gives tens of thousands of clones, 85% to 95% of which show up once; approximately 0.35% is in the top ten. Sample: Tregs from blood, taken before the transplant. These receptors all come from a human donor who received a combined kidney and bone marrow transplant.

This clone was detected only once. V and J are TRBV11-2 and TRBJ2-5, with D tentatively TRBD2 (5 bases). The end of the DNA is better explained by TRBJ2-7, so the J call may be wrong. The CDR3 totals 17 residues. Looked up from germline, CDR1 is SGHAT and CDR2 is FQNNGV. The CDR3, as DNA: TGTGCCAGCAGCACCTACGTGAGGGCAACCGACTCCTACGAGCAGTACTTC. Translation gives CASSTYVRATDSYEQYF.

This clone was seen a single time. Different DNA sequences within this sample yield the same CDR3. The rearrangement links TRBV5-4 to TRBJ2-5; D is possibly TRBD1 or TRBD2 (5 bases each). Per the germline V gene, CDR1 is SGHNT and CDR2 is YYREEE (reference sequence). This CDR3 is 13 amino acids long. V dropped 2 bases and J dropped 3 bases, with 8 bases sitting between them. CDR3 nucleotides: TGTGCCAGCAGCTTCCGGGGCGAAGAGACCCAGTACTTC. Protein: CASSFRGEETQYF.

This chain uses TRBV9 with TRBJ2-3; a possible D gene is TRBD2 (6 bases). CDR3 length: 16 residues. Germline loops: CDR1 SGDLS, CDR2 YYNGEE. Trimming took off 0 bases at V and 3 bases at J, with 14 bases between the two ends. CDR3 DNA sequence: TGTGCCAGCAGCGTAGGTCGCGGGGCGGTGACAGATACGCAGTATTTT. This sequence encodes CASSVGRGAVTDTQYF.

The CDR3 DNA sequence: TGTGCCAGCACCGATACGGGAACCTACGCCACTGAAGCTTTCTTT. It specifies CASTDTGTYATEAFF. This sequence joins TRBV28 and TRBJ1-1, with no clear D. The CDR3 covers 15 residues. V was pared by 7 bases and J by 4 bases, with 19 bases between. CDR1 is MDHEN, CDR2 SYDVKM, per germline.

This chain connects TRBV7-8 to TRBJ2-1; no definite D call. From germline, CDR1 is SGHVS and CDR2 FQNEAQ. V was clipped by 2 bases and J by 8 bases, with 22 bases between them. The CDR3 contains 17 residues. As DNA, the CDR3 is TGTGCCAGCAGCTTAAGCGCGACTCGGGTTTCGTTGGATGAGCAGTTCTTC. It is translated as CASSLSATRVSLDEQFF.

This chain connects TRBV30 to TRBJ2-2; possible D gene TRBD1, 5 bases. The V end lost 0 bases, the J end lost 5 bases, and 13 bases lay between the germline ends. The germline V gene has CDR1 GTSNPN and CDR2 SVGIG (reference sequence). The CDR3 length is 15 residues. CDR3 in DNA: TGTGCCTGGAGTGTCCCCTGGGCAGGGACCGGGGAGCTGTTTTTT. It encodes CAWSVPWAGTGELFF.

This clone appeared once. The rearrangement joins TRBV28 to TRBJ2-7; D might be TRBD1 (7 bases). Per the germline V gene, CDR1 is MDHEN and CDR2 is SYDVKM. V was pared by 3 bases and J by 6 bases, with 15 bases between. This CDR3 has 14 residues. The CDR3 spells CASSFWQGGIEQYF. The CDR3 DNA sequence: TGTGCCAGCAGTTTTTGGCAGGGGGGTATCGAGCAGTACTTC.

The chain uses TRBV11-1 and TRBJ2-1; 7 bases fit TRBD2. The junction had 5 bases not matched to a gene; V was cut back by 1 base and J by 5 bases. The CDR3 sequence is 15 residues long. CDR1 and CDR2 from the germline V gene are SGHAT and FQDESV (reference sequence). The DNA for the CDR3 is TGTGCCAGCAGCTTAGATCGGGCGGGGGACAATGAGCAGTTCTTC. Residues: CASSLDRAGDNEQFF.

V and J are TRBV18 and TRBJ2-5; either TRBD1 or TRBD2 may fit D (6 bases each). The V gene's germline CDR1 is KGHSH and CDR2 LQKENI. V was pared by 3 bases and J by 4 bases, with 12 bases between. The CDR3 is 14 residues long. The CDR3 sequence is CASSPPGARETQYF. DNA for the CDR3: TGTGCCAGCTCACCGCCGGGGGCAAGAGAGACCCAGTACTTC.

This clone has only a few counts. The chain joins TRBV5-8 to TRBJ2-7, with 10 bases matching TRBD2. The CDR3 is 15 residues long. The J segment lost 3 bases and the V segment lost 4 bases, leaving 7 bases of the junction unmatched. CDR1 is SGHTS, CDR2 YDEGEE, per germline. CDR3 coding DNA: TGTGCCAGCAGCCCCGGGACTAGCGCGATCTACGAGCAGTACTTC. Protein product: CASSPGTSAIYEQYF.